This T cell receptor (beta chain) was sequenced during a study of PD-1 and CTLA-4 blockade in melanoma. V was pared by 5 bases and J by 2 bases, with 13 bases between. The germline V gene encodes CDR1 SGHTA and CDR2 FQGNSA. This CDR3 comprises 15 residues. Clones were read by immunoSEQ multiplex PCR, and TCRdb kept only the in-frame ones, dropping some. Found here are some 33,000 clones, about 88% of them singletons; the top ten hold roughly 6%. The chain employs TRBV7-2 and TRBJ1-3; possibly TRBD1 for D (5 bases). This TCR was sampled from a human donor with melanoma. The specimen was CD8+ T cells from peripheral blood, collected from a patient given anti-PD-1 treatment. The CDR3 loop is CASSTQQGAGNTIYF. The CDR3 coding sequence is TGTGCCAGCAGCACGCAGCAGGGAGCTGGAAACACCATATATTTT.